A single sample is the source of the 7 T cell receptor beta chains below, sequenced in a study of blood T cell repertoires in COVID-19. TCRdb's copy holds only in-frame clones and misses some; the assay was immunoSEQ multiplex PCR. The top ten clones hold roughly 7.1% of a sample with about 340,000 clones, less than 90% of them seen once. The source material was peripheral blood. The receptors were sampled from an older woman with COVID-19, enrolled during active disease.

This CDR3 reads CASSPGPGANYGYTF. The CDR3 coding sequence is TGTGCCAGCTCTCCCGGGCCAGGGGCTAACTATGGCTACACCTTC. The rearrangement joins TRBV5-6 to TRBJ1-2, with a possible D match to TRBD1 (6 bases). Germline V lookup: CDR1 SGHDT, CDR2 YYEEEE. Trimming left V 7 bases short and J 0 bases short, with 16 bases between. The CDR3 extends over 15 amino acids.

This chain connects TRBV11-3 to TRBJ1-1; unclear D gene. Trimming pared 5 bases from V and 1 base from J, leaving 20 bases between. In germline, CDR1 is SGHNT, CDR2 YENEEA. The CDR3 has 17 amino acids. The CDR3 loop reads CASSHPGFGYGNTEAFF. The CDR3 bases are TGTGCCAGCAGCCACCCGGGTTTTGGGTATGGGAACACTGAAGCTTTCTTT.

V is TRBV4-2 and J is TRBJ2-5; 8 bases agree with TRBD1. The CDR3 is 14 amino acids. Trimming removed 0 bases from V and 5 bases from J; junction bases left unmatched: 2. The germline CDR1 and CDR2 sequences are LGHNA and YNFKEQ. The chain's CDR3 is CASSQDTGGETQYF. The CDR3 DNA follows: TGTGCCAGCAGCCAAGATACAGGGGGGGAGACCCAGTACTTC.

This CDR3 reads CASSYTRGESDTQYF. The CDR3 DNA follows: TGTGCCAGCAGCTACACGCGGGGGGAGTCAGATACGCAGTATTTT. The V and J genes are TRBV7-3 and TRBJ2-3; 8 bases agree with TRBD2. Per germline, CDR1 SGHTA and CDR2 FQGTGA. The CDR3 runs to 15 residues. J was trimmed by 4 bases and V by 4 bases; bases with no gene match: 7. Complete variable domain (other parts from reference TRBV7-3 and TRBJ2-3): GAGVSQTPSNKVTEKGKYVELRCDPISGHTALYWYRQSLGQGPEFLIYFQGTGAADDSGLPNDRFFAVRPEGSVSTLKIQRTERGDSAVYLCASSYTRGESDTQYFGPGTRLTVL.

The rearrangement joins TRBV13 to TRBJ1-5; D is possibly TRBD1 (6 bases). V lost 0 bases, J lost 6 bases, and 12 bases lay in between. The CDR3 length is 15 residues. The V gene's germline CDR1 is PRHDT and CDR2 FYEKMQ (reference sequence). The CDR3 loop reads CASSLGRGGPQPQHF. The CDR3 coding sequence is TGTGCCAGCAGCTTAGGCCGGGGGGGGCCTCAGCCCCAGCATTTT.

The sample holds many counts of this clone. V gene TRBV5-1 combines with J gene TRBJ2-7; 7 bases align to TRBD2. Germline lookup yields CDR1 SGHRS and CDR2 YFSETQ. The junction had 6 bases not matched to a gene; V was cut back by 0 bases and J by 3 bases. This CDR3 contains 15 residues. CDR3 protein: CASSLEGGGIYEQYF. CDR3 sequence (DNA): TGCGCCAGCAGCTTGGAGGGCGGGGGAATCTACGAGCAGTACTTC.

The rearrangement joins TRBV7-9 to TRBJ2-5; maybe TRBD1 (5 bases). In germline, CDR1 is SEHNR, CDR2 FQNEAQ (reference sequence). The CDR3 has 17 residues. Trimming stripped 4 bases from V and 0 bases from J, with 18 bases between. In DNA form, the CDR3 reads TGTGCCAGCAGCTCCAACCACGGGCAGGGAAACCAAGAGACCCAGTACTTC. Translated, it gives CASSSNHGQGNQETQYF.